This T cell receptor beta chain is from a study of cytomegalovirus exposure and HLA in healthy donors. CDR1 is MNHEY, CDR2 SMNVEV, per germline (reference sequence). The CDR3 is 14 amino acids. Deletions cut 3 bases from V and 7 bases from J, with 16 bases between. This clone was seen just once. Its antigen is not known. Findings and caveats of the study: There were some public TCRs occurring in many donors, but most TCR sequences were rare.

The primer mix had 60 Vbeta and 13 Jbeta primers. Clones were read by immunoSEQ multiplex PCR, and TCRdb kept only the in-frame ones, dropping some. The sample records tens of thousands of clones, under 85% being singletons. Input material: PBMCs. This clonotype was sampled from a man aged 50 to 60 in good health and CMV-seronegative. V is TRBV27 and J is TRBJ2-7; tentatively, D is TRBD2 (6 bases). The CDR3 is CASSFGTGGGEQYF. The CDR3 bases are TGTGCCAGCAGTTTCGGGACGGGTGGGGGGGAGCAGTACTTC.